This T cell receptor (beta chain) was recovered during a study of T cell responses to AZD1222 COVID-19 vaccine. As for this clone: Its cognate antigen is unknown.

The germline gives CDR1 MDHEN, CDR2 SYDVKM. V was clipped by 3 bases and J by 1 base; unmatched bases: 5. The CDR3 contains 15 residues. General observations from the study: Females made up more of the donors, who were largely white British, and clonal diversity may have come out too low. Spike regions recognized by vaccine-associated CD4 TCRs spanned the protein, led by 160-218 and 743-854. Just five or six AZD1222 recipients were seropositive at baseline. A rise in Spike-specific TCR breadth and depth followed two AZD1222 doses.

TCRdb keeps only in-frame clones here, not all; method: immunoSEQ multiplex PCR. The sample records 150,000 to 200,000 clones, 85% to 95% being singletons. The chain carries TRBV28 and TRBJ2-5, with TRBD2 matching 7 bases. This receptor was taken from an adult in good health. The sample in question was peripheral blood, obtained on day 0 of AZD1222 vaccination. Here the CDR3 reads CASSFSGRAQETQYF. As DNA, the CDR3 is TGTGCCAGCAGTTTTTCGGGGAGGGCCCAAGAGACCCAGTACTTC.